These T cell receptor beta chains were read from a single sample in a study of Tregs in tolerant kidney transplant recipients. Generated by immunoSEQ multiplex PCR, the TCRdb table keeps only in-frame clones and is missing some. Here the sample spans around 63,000 clones, approximately 83% being singletons. Material: Tregs from blood, obtained before the transplant. The receptors here all came from a human donor who received a combined kidney and bone marrow transplant. CDR3s include the opening cysteine and the closing phenylalanine or tryptophan. The D gene is left open where the match is weak. For some rows the clone size is stated as once, few or many, or as a class when expanded; others skip it.

size: .
J: TRBJ2-7
D: .
V: TRBV7-7
CDR3: CASSSGTGSYEQYF
DNA: TGTGCCAGCAGCTCAGGGACTGGTTCCTACGAGCAGTACTTC

size: .
J: TRBJ2-7
D: .
V: TRBV18
CDR3: CASSSDGVSSYEQYF
DNA: TGTGCCAGCTCGTCGGACGGGGTAAGCTCCTACGAGCAGTACTTC

size: once
J: TRBJ2-7
D: .
V: TRBV5-1
CDR3: CASSLVPGSAYEQYF
DNA: TGCGCCAGCAGCTTGGTTCCGGGATCAGCCTACGAGCAGTACTTC

size: .
J: TRBJ1-6
D: TRBD1
V: TRBV19
CDR3: CASSILLGQGALESPLHF
DNA: TGTGCCAGTAGTATTTTATTAGGGCAGGGGGCGCTTGAATCACCCCTCCACTTT

size: .
J: TRBJ2-1
D: TRBD2
V: TRBV9
CDR3: CASARGLAKSYNEQFF
DNA: TGTGCCAGCGCTAGGGGACTAGCAAAATCTTACAATGAGCAGTTCTTC

size: .
J: TRBJ2-1
D: .
V: TRBV30
CDR3: CAFAASGQSKFNEQFF
DNA: TGTGCCTTCGCCGCCAGCGGCCAATCTAAATTCAATGAGCAGTTCTTC

size: .
J: TRBJ2-7
D: .
V: TRBV4-2
CDR3: CASSQEGHRGGGYEQYF
DNA: TGTGCCAGCAGCCAAGAGGGGCATCGAGGGGGGGGCTACGAGCAGTACTTC

size: .
J: TRBJ1-1
D: .
V: TRBV7-9
CDR3: CASTRRPTEAFF
DNA: TGTGCCAGCACCCGACGCCCCACTGAAGCTTTCTTT

size: .
J: TRBJ2-1
D: .
V: TRBV12-2
CDR3: CASRLGEFF
DNA: TGTGCAAGTCGCTTGGGGGAGTTCTTC

size: .
J: TRBJ1-4
D: TRBD1
V: TRBV5-5
CDR3: CASSFEQGREKLFF
DNA: TGTGCCAGCAGCTTTGAACAGGGGCGGGAAAAACTGTTTTTT

size: once
J: TRBJ2-1
D: .
V: TRBV7-8
CDR3: CASSAGTEIYNEQFF
DNA: TGTGCCAGCAGCGCCGGGACTGAGATTTACAATGAGCAGTTCTTC

size: .
J: TRBJ2-2
D: .
V: TRBV7-8
CDR3: CASSKWDSNTGGLFF
DNA: TGTGCCAGCAGCAAGTGGGACAGCAACACCGGGGGGCTGTTTTTT

size: .
J: TRBJ2-7
D: .
V: TRBV7-9
CDR3: CASSVLGYEQYF
DNA: TGTGCCAGCAGCGTCCTCGGGTACGAGCAGTACTTC

size: .
J: TRBJ1-4
D: TRBD1
V: TRBV7-2
CDR3: CASSLQLSRGNEKLFF
DNA: TGTGCCAGCAGCTTACAGTTAAGCAGGGGGAATGAAAAACTGTTTTTT

size: .
J: TRBJ1-1
D: .
V: TRBV5-1
CDR3: CASSLVAGADTEAFF
DNA: TGCGCCAGCAGCTTGGTGGCGGGGGCTGACACTGAAGCTTTCTTT

size: .
J: TRBJ2-2
D: .
V: TRBV7-6
CDR3: CASSLRTLNTGELFF
DNA: TGTGCCAGCAGCTTAAGGACCCTCAACACCGGGGAGCTGTTTTTT

size: once
J: TRBJ2-3
D: .
V: TRBV29-1
CDR3: CSVVPTGLTDTQYF
DNA: TGCAGCGTTGTTCCGACAGGCCTCACAGATACGCAGTATTTT

size: .
J: TRBJ2-7
D: .
V: TRBV4-3
CDR3: CASSQDLGGSYEQYF
DNA: TGCGCCAGCAGCCAAGATTTGGGGGGCTCCTACGAGCAGTACTTC

size: .
J: TRBJ1-4
D: .
V: TRBV5-1
CDR3: CASSLRGTNEKLFF
DNA: TGCGCCAGCAGCTTGCGGGGAACGAATGAAAAACTGTTTTTT

size: .
J: TRBJ2-3
D: .
V: TRBV15
CDR3: CATSRQGISSSGVPDTQYF
DNA: TGTGCCACCAGCAGACAGGGGATATCCTCTAGCGGCGTCCCAGATACGCAGTATTTT

size: .
J: TRBJ2-7
D: .
V: TRBV19
CDR3: CASSMHAASYEQYF
DNA: TGTGCCAGTAGTATGCATGCGGCATCCTACGAGCAGTACTTC

size: once
J: TRBJ2-1
D: TRBD2
V: TRBV2
CDR3: CAGSSGSPYNEQFF
DNA: TGTGCCGGTTCTAGCGGGAGCCCCTACAATGAGCAGTTCTTC

size: once
J: TRBJ2-2
D: .
V: TRBV7-2
CDR3: CASSLPLRRVGELFF
DNA: TGTGCCAGCAGCTTGCCTCTACGAAGGGTCGGGGAGCTGTTTTTT

size: .
J: TRBJ1-1
D: TRBD1
V: TRBV19
CDR3: CASSNPGGLTEAFF
DNA: TGTGCCAGTAGTAATCCAGGGGGCTTGACTGAAGCTTTCTTT

size: once
J: TRBJ1-1
D: .
V: TRBV7-8
CDR3: CASSRGLPDPAFF
DNA: TGTGCCAGCAGCCGGGGACTACCTGATCCGGCTTTCTTT

size: few
J: TRBJ2-2
D: TRBD2
V: TRBV9
CDR3: CASSSGLAGKAGELFF
DNA: TGTGCCAGCAGCTCTGGACTAGCGGGAAAGGCCGGGGAGCTGTTTTTT

size: .
J: TRBJ2-7
D: TRBD2
V: TRBV10-2
CDR3: CASSEWDSGYEQYF
DNA: TGCGCCAGCAGTGAGTGGGATAGCGGGTACGAGCAGTACTTC

size: .
J: TRBJ2-6
D: .
V: TRBV18
CDR3: CASSPSMSGANVLTF
DNA: TGTGCCAGCTCACCGAGTATGTCTGGGGCCAACGTCCTGACTTTC

size: .
J: TRBJ2-5
D: TRBD2
V: TRBV11-2
CDR3: CASSPGVAGQETQYF
DNA: TGTGCCAGCAGCCCCGGGGTAGCGGGGCAAGAGACCCAGTACTTC

size: .
J: TRBJ1-1
D: TRBD1
V: TRBV5-5
CDR3: CASSPRQGAPEAFF
DNA: TGTGCCAGCAGCCCGAGACAGGGGGCCCCTGAAGCTTTCTTT

size: few
J: TRBJ1-2
D: .
V: TRBV7-2
CDR3: CASSSALGPNYGYTF
DNA: TGTGCCAGCAGCTCGGCTCTAGGGCCCAACTATGGCTACACCTTC

size: .
J: TRBJ1-2
D: .
V: TRBV7-2
CDR3: CASSLTRTEGYTF
DNA: TGTGCCAGCAGCTTAACCAGGACAGAAGGCTACACCTTC

size: .
J: TRBJ1-1
D: TRBD1
V: TRBV2
CDR3: CASISQGYKTEAFF
DNA: TGTGCCAGCATATCACAGGGGTATAAGACTGAAGCTTTCTTT

size: .
J: TRBJ1-1
D: .
V: TRBV7-8
CDR3: CASSLVGLDGRAFF
DNA: TGTGCCAGCAGCTTAGTGGGTCTGGACGGACGGGCTTTCTTT

size: .
J: TRBJ2-7
D: TRBD1
V: TRBV6-5
CDR3: CASSPQGLGEQYF
DNA: TGTGCCAGCAGTCCACAGGGGTTGGGGGAGCAGTACTTC

size: once
J: TRBJ2-5
D: .
V: TRBV7-2
CDR3: CASSSNHGETQYF
DNA: TGTGCCAGCAGCTCGAACCACGGGGAGACCCAGTACTTC

size: .
J: TRBJ1-3
D: .
V: TRBV5-1
CDR3: CASSFGSSGNTIYF
DNA: TGCGCCAGCAGCTTTGGATCCTCTGGAAACACCATATATTTT

size: .
J: TRBJ2-3
D: TRBD2
V: TRBV5-5
CDR3: CASRTTSGSAWSTQYF
DNA: TGTGCCAGCAGGACCACTAGCGGGAGCGCATGGAGCACGCAGTATTTT

size: .
J: TRBJ1-1
D: .
V: TRBV30
CDR3: CAWSLTLGAEAFF
DNA: TGTGCCTGGAGTCTGACATTGGGGGCTGAAGCTTTCTTT

size: .
J: TRBJ2-1
D: .
V: TRBV6-5
CDR3: CASSKPQKRGYRFF
DNA: TGTGCCAGCAGCAAACCCCAGAAGAGGGGTTATAGGTTCTTC

size: .
J: TRBJ2-3
D: TRBD1
V: TRBV5-4
CDR3: CASSFGQEDTQYF
DNA: TGTGCCAGCAGCTTCGGACAGGAAGATACGCAGTATTTT

size: .
J: TRBJ2-1
D: TRBD2
V: TRBV29-1
CDR3: CSVARGLVVTNEQFF
DNA: TGCAGCGTTGCCCGGGGACTAGTAGTAACCAATGAGCAGTTCTTC

size: .
J: TRBJ2-1
D: TRBD1
V: TRBV19
CDR3: CASSIWPGQGYNEQFF
DNA: TGTGCCAGTAGTATTTGGCCGGGACAGGGCTACAATGAGCAGTTCTTC

size: once
J: TRBJ2-3
D: .
V: TRBV7-2
CDR3: CASSLEAGPDTQYF
DNA: TGTGCCAGCAGCCTGGAGGCGGGGCCAGATACGCAGTATTTT

size: .
J: TRBJ2-7
D: .
V: TRBV30
CDR3: CAWGRPGLAEEQYF
DNA: TGTGCCTGGGGCCGGCCGGGACTCGCAGAGGAGCAGTACTTC